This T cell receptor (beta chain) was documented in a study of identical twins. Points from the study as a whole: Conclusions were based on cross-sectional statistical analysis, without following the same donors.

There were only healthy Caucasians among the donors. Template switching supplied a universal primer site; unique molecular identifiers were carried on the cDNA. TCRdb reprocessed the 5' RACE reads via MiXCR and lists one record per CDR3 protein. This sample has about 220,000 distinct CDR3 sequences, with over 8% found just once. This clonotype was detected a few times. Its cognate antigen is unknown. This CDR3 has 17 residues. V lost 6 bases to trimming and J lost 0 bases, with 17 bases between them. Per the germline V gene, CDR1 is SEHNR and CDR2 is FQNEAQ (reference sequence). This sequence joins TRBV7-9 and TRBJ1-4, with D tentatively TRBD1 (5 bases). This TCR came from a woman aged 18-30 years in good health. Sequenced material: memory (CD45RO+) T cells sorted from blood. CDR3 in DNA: TGTGCCAGCAGGCGGTGGGGCGGCCAGGCAACTAATGAAAAACTGTTTTTT. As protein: CASRRWGGQATNEKLFF.